One TCR beta chain is described in this entry. This sample was taken from a study of control samples from healthy donors and cancer patients. TCRdb's table, derived via immunoSEQ multiplex PCR, lists solely in-frame clones and lacks some. The sample records 120,000 or so clones, about nine tenths being singletons. CDR1 and CDR2 from the germline V gene are SGHTA and FQGNSA. Trimming pared 5 bases from V and 2 bases from J, leaving 10 bases between. This CDR3 is built from 14 residues. The clonotype comes from a man in his forties in good health. What was sequenced was blood. The chain recombines TRBV7-2 with TRBJ2-1, with D unresolved. CDR3 in amino acids: CASSNERAYNEQFF. In DNA form, the CDR3 reads TGTGCCAGCAGCAACGAACGGGCCTACAATGAGCAGTTCTTC. The whole variable domain, remainder taken from reference TRBV7-2 and TRBJ2-1, is GAGVSQSPSNKVTEKGKDVELRCDPISGHTALYWYRQSLGQGLEFLIYFQGNSAPDKSGLPSDRFSAERTGGSVSTLTIQRTQQEDSAVYLCASSNERAYNEQFFGPGTRLTVL.